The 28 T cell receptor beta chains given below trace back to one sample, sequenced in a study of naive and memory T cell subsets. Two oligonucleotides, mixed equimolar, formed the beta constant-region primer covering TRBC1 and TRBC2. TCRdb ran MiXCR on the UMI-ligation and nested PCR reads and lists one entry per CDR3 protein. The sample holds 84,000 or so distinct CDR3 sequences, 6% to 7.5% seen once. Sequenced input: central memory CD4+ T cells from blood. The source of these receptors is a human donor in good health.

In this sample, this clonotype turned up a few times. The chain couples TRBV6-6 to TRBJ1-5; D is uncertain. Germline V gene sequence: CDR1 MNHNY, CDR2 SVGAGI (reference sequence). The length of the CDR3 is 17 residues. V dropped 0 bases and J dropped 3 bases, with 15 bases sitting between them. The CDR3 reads CASSYSNSGGPNQPQHF. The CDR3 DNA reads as TGTGCCAGCAGTTACTCGAATTCGGGTGGCCCCAATCAGCCCCAGCATTTT.

In DNA form, the CDR3 reads TGTGCCAGCAGAGAGAATAGCGGCACGGCGGGGTACGAGCAGTACTTC. As protein: CASRENSGTAGYEQYF. J is TRBJ2-7 and V is TRBV2; possible D gene TRBD2, 6 bases. Germline values: CDR1 SNHLY, CDR2 FYNNEI. V was shortened by 6 bases and J by 4 bases, with 22 bases between the two germline ends. The CDR3 runs to 16 residues.

CDR3 in amino acids: CASSNGQAYEQYF. Here the CDR3 DNA reads TGTGCCAGCAGCAACGGACAGGCTTACGAGCAGTACTTC. The chain has TRBV7-3 and TRBJ2-7, with 7 nucleotides matching TRBD1. In germline, CDR1 is SGHTA, CDR2 FQGTGA. The CDR3 is 13 amino acids. V gave up 5 bases and J gave up 4 bases; unmatched junction bases: 5. Using reference TRBV7-3 and TRBJ2-7 for the parts outside the CDR3, the full variable domain is GAGVSQTPSNKVTEKGKYVELRCDPISGHTALYWYRQSLGQGPEFLIYFQGTGAADDSGLPNDRFFAVRPEGSVSTLKIQRTERGDSAVYLCASSNGQAYEQYFGPGTRLTVT.

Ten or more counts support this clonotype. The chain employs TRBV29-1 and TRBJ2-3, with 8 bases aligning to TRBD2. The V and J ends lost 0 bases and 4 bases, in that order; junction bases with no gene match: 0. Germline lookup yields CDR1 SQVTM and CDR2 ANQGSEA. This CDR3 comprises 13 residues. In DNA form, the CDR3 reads TGCAGCGTTGAAGAACTAGCGGCAGATACGCAGTATTTT. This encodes CSVEELAADTQYF.

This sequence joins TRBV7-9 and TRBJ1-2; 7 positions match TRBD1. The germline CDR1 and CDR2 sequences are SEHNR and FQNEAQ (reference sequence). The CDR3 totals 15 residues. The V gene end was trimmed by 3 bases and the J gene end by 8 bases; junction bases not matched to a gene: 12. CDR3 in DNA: TGTGCCAGCAGCTTTATTTCCGGGACAGAGAACGGCTACACCTTC. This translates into CASSFISGTENGYTF.

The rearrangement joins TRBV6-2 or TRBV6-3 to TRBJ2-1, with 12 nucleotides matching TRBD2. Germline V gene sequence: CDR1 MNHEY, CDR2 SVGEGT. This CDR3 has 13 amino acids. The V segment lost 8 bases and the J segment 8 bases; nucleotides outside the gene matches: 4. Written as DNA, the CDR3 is TGTGCCAGCCGACTAGCGGGAGAAGATGAGCAGTTCTTC. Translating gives CASRLAGEDEQFF.

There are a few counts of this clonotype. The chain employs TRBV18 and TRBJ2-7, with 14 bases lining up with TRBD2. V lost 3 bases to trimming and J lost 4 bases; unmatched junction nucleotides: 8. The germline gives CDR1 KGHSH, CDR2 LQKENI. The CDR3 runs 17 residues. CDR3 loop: CASSPLQGLAGGYEQYF. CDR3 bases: TGTGCCAGCTCACCGCTTCAAGGACTAGCGGGGGGATACGAGCAGTACTTC.

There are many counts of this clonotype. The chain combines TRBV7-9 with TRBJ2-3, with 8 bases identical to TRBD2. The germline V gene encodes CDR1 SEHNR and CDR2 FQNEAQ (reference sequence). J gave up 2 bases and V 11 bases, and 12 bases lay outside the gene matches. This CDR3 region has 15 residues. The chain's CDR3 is CAGSFGGGLTDTQYF. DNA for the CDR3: TGTGCCGGATCATTTGGCGGGGGGCTCACAGATACGCAGTATTTT.

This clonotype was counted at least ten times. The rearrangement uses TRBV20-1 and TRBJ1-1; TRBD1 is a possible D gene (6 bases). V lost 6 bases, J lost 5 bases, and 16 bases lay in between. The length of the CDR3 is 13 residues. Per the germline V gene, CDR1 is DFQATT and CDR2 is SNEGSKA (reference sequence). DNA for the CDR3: TGCAGTGCGACGCCACAGGGAAAGACTGAAGCTTTCTTT. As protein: CSATPQGKTEAFF.

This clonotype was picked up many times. CDR3 nucleotide sequence: TGTGCCAGCAGCCCTTGGAGCGATCCTAACACTGAAGCTTTCTTT. It yields the protein CASSPWSDPNTEAFF. The chain combines TRBV9 with TRBJ1-1; D not certain. Trimming removed 4 bases from V and 2 bases from J, with 15 bases in between. The CDR3 length is 15 residues. The germline V gene has CDR1 SGDLS and CDR2 YYNGEE. The variable domain in full, completed from reference TRBV9 and TRBJ1-1, reads DSGVTQTPKHLITATGQRVTLRCSPRSGDLSVYWYQQSLDQGLQFLIQYYNGEERAKGNILERFSAQQFPDLHSELNLSSLELGDSALYFCASSPWSDPNTEAFFGQGTRLTVV.

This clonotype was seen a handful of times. The CDR3 sequence: CASSPAGQIYNSPLHF. DNA of the CDR3: TGTGCCAGCAGCCCCGCGGGGCAGATCTATAATTCACCCCTCCACTTT. The chain combines TRBV27 with TRBJ1-6; perhaps TRBD1 as D (5 bases). Germline CDR1 reads MNHEY; CDR2 reads SMNVEV (reference sequence). The germline V and J ends were trimmed by 6 bases and 3 bases, with 15 bases remaining between them. The CDR3 has 16 residues.

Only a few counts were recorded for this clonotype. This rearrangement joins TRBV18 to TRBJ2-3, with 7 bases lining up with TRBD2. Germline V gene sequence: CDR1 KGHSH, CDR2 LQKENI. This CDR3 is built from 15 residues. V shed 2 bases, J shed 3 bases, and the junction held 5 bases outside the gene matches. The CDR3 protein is CASSPRGLGTDTQYF. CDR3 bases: TGTGCCAGCTCACCAAGAGGACTAGGGACAGATACGCAGTATTTT.

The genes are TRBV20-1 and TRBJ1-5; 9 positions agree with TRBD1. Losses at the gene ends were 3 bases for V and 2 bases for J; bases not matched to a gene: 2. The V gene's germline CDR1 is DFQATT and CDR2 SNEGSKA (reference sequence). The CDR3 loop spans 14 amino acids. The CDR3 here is CSARGQGGNQPQHF. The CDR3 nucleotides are TGCAGTGCTAGGGGACAGGGTGGCAATCAGCCCCAGCATTTT.

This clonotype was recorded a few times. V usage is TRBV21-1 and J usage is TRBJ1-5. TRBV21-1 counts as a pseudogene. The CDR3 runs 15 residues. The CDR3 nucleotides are TGTGCCAGCAGCAAACAAAGCGAGGTGAATCAGCCCCAGCATTTT. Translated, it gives CASSKQSEVNQPQHF.

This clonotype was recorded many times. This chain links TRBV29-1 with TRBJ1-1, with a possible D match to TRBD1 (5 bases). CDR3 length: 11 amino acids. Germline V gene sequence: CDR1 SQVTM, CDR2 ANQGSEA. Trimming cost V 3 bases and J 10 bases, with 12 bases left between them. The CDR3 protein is CSVEAGRPAFF. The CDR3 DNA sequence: TGCAGCGTTGAGGCAGGGAGGCCAGCTTTCTTT.

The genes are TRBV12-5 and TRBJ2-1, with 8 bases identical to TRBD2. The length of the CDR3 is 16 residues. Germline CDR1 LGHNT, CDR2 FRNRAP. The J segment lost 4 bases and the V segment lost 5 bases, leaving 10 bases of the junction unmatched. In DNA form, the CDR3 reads TGTGCTAGTGGTCCCTTAACGACTAGCGCTTACAATGAGCAGTTCTTC. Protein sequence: CASGPLTTSAYNEQFF.

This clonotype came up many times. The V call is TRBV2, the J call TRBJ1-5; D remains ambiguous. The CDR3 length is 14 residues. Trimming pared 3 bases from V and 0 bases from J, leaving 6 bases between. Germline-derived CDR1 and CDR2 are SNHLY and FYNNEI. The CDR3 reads CASSDSNSNQPQHF. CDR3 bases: TGTGCCAGCAGTGATAGTAATAGCAATCAGCCCCAGCATTTT.

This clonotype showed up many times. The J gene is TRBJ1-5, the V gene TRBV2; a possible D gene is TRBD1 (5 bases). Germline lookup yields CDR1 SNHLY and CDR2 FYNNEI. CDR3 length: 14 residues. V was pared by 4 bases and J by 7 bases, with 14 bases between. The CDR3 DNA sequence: TGTGCCAGCAGTGCTGGGGGTCTCGGGCAGCCCCAGCATTTT. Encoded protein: CASSAGGLGQPQHF.

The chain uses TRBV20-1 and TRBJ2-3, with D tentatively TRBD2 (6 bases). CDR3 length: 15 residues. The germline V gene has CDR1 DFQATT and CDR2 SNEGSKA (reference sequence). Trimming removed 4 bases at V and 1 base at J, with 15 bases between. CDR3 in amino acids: CSANVPGTRTDTQYF. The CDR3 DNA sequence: TGCAGTGCTAATGTACCCGGGACTCGCACAGATACGCAGTATTTT.

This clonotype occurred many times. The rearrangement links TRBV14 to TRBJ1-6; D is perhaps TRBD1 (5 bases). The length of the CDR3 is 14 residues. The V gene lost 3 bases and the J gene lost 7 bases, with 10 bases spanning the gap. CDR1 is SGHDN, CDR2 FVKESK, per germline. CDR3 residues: CASSQQGKNSPLHF. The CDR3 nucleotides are TGTGCCAGCAGCCAGCAGGGCAAAAATTCACCCCTCCACTTT.

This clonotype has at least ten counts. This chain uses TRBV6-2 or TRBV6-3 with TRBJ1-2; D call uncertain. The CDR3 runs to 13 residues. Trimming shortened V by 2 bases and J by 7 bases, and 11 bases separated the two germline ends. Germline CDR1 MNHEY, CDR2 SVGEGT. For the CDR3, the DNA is TGTGCCAGCAGTTACGATGGTGTCGCTGGCTACACCTTC. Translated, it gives CASSYDGVAGYTF.

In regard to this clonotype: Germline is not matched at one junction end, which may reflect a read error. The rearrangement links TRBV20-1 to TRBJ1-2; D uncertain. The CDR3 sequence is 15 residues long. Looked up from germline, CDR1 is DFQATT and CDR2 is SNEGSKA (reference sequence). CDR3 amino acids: CRARPLRRGHYGYTF. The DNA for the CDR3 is TGCAGAGCTAGGCCGCTCCGCCGTGGGCACTATGGCTACACCTTC.

CDR3 amino acids: CASSFRAGGDNEQFF. CDR3 in DNA: TGTGCCAGCAGCTTTCGAGCGGGAGGGGACAATGAGCAGTTCTTC. This sequence joins TRBV7-9 and TRBJ2-1, with 10 bases identical to TRBD2. Germline-derived CDR1 and CDR2 are SEHNR and FQNEAQ (reference sequence). Trimming took 3 bases from V and 5 from J; bases not matched to a gene: 4. This CDR3 comprises 15 residues.

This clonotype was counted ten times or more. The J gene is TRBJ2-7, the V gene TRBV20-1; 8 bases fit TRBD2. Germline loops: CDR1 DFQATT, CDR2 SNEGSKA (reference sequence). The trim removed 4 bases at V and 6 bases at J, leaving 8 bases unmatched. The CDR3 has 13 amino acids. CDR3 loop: CSATTGGVREQYF. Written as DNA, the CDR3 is TGCAGTGCTACTACGGGGGGGGTTCGCGAGCAGTACTTC.

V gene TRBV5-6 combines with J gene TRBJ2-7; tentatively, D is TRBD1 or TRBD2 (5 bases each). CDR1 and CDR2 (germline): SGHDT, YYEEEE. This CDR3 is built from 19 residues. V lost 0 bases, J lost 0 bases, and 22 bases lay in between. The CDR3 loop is CASSLGGSRTATSSYEQYF. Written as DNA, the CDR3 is TGTGCCAGCAGCTTGGGGGGGAGCCGGACGGCTACGAGCTCCTACGAGCAGTACTTC.

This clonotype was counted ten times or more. The CDR3 DNA follows: TGTGCCAGCAGTAGGGGGGGCTTCGTCACTGAAGCTTTCTTT. Translating gives CASSRGGFVTEAFF. The chain joins TRBV28 to TRBJ1-1; maybe TRBD1 (6 bases). The CDR3 loop spans 14 amino acids. Germline-derived CDR1 and CDR2 are MDHEN and SYDVKM. V shed 5 bases and J shed 4 bases, with 14 bases lying between them.

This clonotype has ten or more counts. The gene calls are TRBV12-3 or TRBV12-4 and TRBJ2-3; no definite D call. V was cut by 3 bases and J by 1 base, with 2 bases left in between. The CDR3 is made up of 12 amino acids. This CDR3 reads CASSLGTDTQYF. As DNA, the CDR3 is TGTGCCAGCAGTTTGGGCACAGATACGCAGTATTTT.

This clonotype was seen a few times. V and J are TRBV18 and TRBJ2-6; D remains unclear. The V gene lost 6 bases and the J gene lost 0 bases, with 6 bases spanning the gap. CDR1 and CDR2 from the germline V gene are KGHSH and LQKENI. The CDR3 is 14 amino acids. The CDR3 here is CASSTSSGANVLTF. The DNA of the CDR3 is TGTGCCAGCTCTACCAGCTCTGGGGCCAACGTCCTGACTTTC. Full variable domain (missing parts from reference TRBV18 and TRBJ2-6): NAGVMQNPRHLVRRRGQEARLRCSPMKGHSHVYWYRQLPEEGLKFMVYLQKENIIDESGMPKERFSAEFPKEGPSILRIQQVVRGDSAAYFCASSTSSGANVLTFGAGSRLTVL.